The 28 T cell receptor beta chains reported below all come from one sample, sequenced in a study of T cell repertoires in cytomegalovirus infection. Antigens for these TCRs are unknown. TCRdb independently ran MiXCR on the reads; one entry per CDR3 protein. The sample records 45,000 to 55,000 distinct CDR3 sequences, 15% to 25% being singletons. The sequenced sample was CD8+ T cells from cultured PBMCs, obtained from culture after CMV antigen stimulation. The source is a human donor in good health (CMV status not recorded). Some clones in this sample may be carry-over from other donors' samples.

This clonotype appeared many times. The genes are TRBV6-6 and TRBJ1-1; 9 nucleotides match TRBD1. The CDR3 has 14 residues. Germline V gene data show CDR1 as MNHNY and CDR2 as SVGAGI (reference sequence). Trimming took 6 bases from V and 4 from J; bases not matched to a gene: 6. The chain's CDR3 is CASRPGQGVTEAFF. In DNA, the CDR3 is TGTGCCAGCAGACCGGGACAGGGAGTCACTGAAGCTTTCTTT.

In its sample, this clonotype was seen a few times. The rearrangement links TRBV11-3 to TRBJ2-1; D possibly corresponds to TRBD1 (6 bases). The germline gives CDR1 SGHNT, CDR2 YENEEA. Trimming shortened V by 5 bases and J by 8 bases, and 22 bases separated the two germline ends. This CDR3 comprises 16 residues. CDR3 loop: CASSPTRGTLSYEQFF. The CDR3 bases are TGTGCCAGCAGCCCTACAAGGGGGACGCTTAGCTATGAGCAGTTCTTC.

The V gene is TRBV9, the J gene TRBJ2-7; possibly TRBD2 for D (5 bases). V lost 0 bases, J lost 6 bases, and 10 bases lay in between. CDR1 and CDR2 (germline): SGDLS, YYNGEE. The CDR3 sequence is 13 residues long. This chain's CDR3 is CASSVVLGSEQYF. In nucleotides, the CDR3 is TGTGCCAGCAGCGTAGTATTAGGGAGCGAGCAGTACTTC.

This clonotype was seen only a few times. The rearrangement links TRBV11-2 to TRBJ2-2; a possible D gene is TRBD1 (6 bases). CDR1 and CDR2 (germline): SGHAT, FQNNGV. There are 18 residues in the CDR3. The V and J ends lost 2 bases and 7 bases respectively, with 23 bases between them. For the CDR3, the DNA is TGTGCCAGCAGCTTACAGAGGGGAACCTACAGGGTCGGCGGGGAGCTGTTTTTT. Translation: CASSLQRGTYRVGGELFF. The entire variable domain, with the rest obtained from reference TRBV11-2 and TRBJ2-2, is as follows: EAGVAQSPRYKIIEKRQSVAFWCNPISGHATLYWYQQILGQGPKLLIQFQNNGVVDDSQLPKDRFSAERLKGVDSTLKIQPAKLEDSAVYLCASSLQRGTYRVGGELFFGEGSRLTVL.

This clonotype was observed many times. The rearrangement links TRBV25-1 to TRBJ2-1; D unresolved. CDR3 length: 17 amino acids. Germline V gives CDR1 MGHDK, CDR2 SYGVNS. V was pared by 6 bases and J by 0 bases, with 18 bases between. The CDR3 nucleotides are TGTGCCAGCAGCATTTCTAGTCGGAAAAGCTCCTACAATGAGCAGTTCTTC. It specifies CASSISSRKSSYNEQFF.

The sample holds a few counts of this clonotype. V usage is TRBV7-9 and J usage is TRBJ2-7, with TRBD1 identical over 7 bases. The germline V gene has CDR1 SEHNR and CDR2 FQNEAQ (reference sequence). The V and J ends lost 0 bases and 2 bases, in that order; junction bases with no gene match: 1. CDR3 length equals 14 residues. DNA of the CDR3: TGTGCCAGCAGCTTAGCGGGACAGCCCTACGAGCAGTACTTC. It encodes CASSLAGQPYEQYF.

About this clonotype itself: A much larger clonotype is one base distant, so this may be a read error. This chain uses TRBV4-1 with TRBJ2-7, with D possibly being TRBD1 (5 bases). Germline lookup yields CDR1 MGHRA and CDR2 YSYEKL. With 3 bases removed from V and 4 bases from J, the gap between germline ends came to 19 bases. The CDR3 is 16 amino acids. CDR3: CASSQIILWTKYEQYF. As DNA, the CDR3 is TGCGCCAGCAGCCAGATAATTTTGTGGACAAAATACGAGCAGTACTTC.

V and J are TRBV2 and TRBJ1-4; D gene uncertain. The CDR3 is made up of 12 amino acids. CDR1 and CDR2 from the germline V gene are SNHLY and FYNNEI. V lost 9 bases and J lost 8, with 13 bases in between. CDR3 protein: CARRKVGEKLFF. DNA of the CDR3: TGTGCCAGAAGAAAGGTGGGCGAAAAACTGTTTTTT.

This clonotype appeared a few times. This chain uses TRBV27 with TRBJ2-1, with 7 bases that match TRBD2. CDR3 length equals 12 residues. J lost 10 bases, V lost 6 bases, and 6 bases had no gene match. Germline lookup yields CDR1 MNHEY and CDR2 SMNVEV (reference sequence). In DNA form, the CDR3 reads TGTGCCAGCAGCTCGGGACTAAAAGAGCAGTTCTTC. Translation: CASSSGLKEQFF.

This clonotype showed up many times. The chain links TRBV6-2 or TRBV6-3 to TRBJ2-5, with D unclear. This CDR3 is built from 12 residues. CDR1 and CDR2 from the germline V gene are MNHEY and SVGEGT. V was pared by 2 bases and J by 2 bases, with 3 bases between. The CDR3 region is CASSYGQETQYF. The CDR3 DNA reads TGTGCCAGCAGTTACGGGCAAGAGACCCAGTACTTC.

The genes are TRBV7-9 and TRBJ2-7; 12 bases are shared with TRBD2. V dropped 5 bases and J dropped 4; count of bases not matched to a gene: 6. Germline loops: CDR1 SEHNR, CDR2 FQNEAQ (reference sequence). This CDR3 spans 15 amino acids. The CDR3 spells CASSHRTSGDYEQYF. The DNA of the CDR3 is TGTGCCAGCAGCCACCGGACTAGCGGGGATTACGAGCAGTACTTC.

This chain connects TRBV7-9 to TRBJ2-2, with D possibly matching TRBD2 (5 bases). Germline CDR1 reads SEHNR; CDR2 reads FQNEAQ (reference sequence). Trimming removed 0 bases at V and 1 base at J, with 12 bases between. The CDR3 is 17 residues long. This CDR3 is CASSLAGGGVNTGELFF. In nucleotides, the CDR3 is TGTGCCAGCAGCTTAGCTGGTGGAGGAGTGAACACCGGGGAGCTGTTTTTT.

The rearrangement links TRBV12-3 or TRBV12-4 to TRBJ2-7; no clear D gene. The V and J ends lost 5 bases and 3 bases respectively, with 14 bases between them. The CDR3 spans 14 residues. In DNA, the CDR3 is TGTGCCAGCAGTGTCATTGTTGGGGACTACGAGCAGTACTTC. This codes for CASSVIVGDYEQYF.

The J gene is TRBJ1-1, the V gene TRBV5-4; TRBD1 matches 8 bases. The V and J ends lost 4 bases and 5 bases, in that order; junction bases with no gene match: 10. The germline V gene encodes CDR1 SGHNT and CDR2 YYREEE (reference sequence). CDR3 length: 15 residues. The CDR3 loop reads CASSERTGGWTEAFF. The CDR3 coding sequence is TGTGCCAGCAGCGAAAGAACAGGGGGATGGACTGAAGCTTTCTTT.

This chain connects TRBV28 to TRBJ1-3; D not certain. The CDR3 is made up of 16 amino acids. The V end was cut by 8 bases, the J end by 0 bases, with 17 bases between. Germline V gene lookup returns CDR1 MDHEN and CDR2 SYDVKM. CDR3 region: CASVPQRASSGNTIYF. The DNA for the CDR3 is TGTGCCAGCGTCCCGCAGCGGGCGAGCTCTGGAAACACCATATATTTT.

The chain links TRBV20-1 to TRBJ2-7, with D perhaps matching TRBD1 or TRBD2 (5 bases each). V was clipped by 1 base and J by 2 bases, with 12 bases between them. The CDR3 covers 14 residues. Looked up from germline, CDR1 is DFQATT and CDR2 is SNEGSKA (reference sequence). CDR3 residues: CSARGWDRAYEQYF. The CDR3 DNA is TGCAGTGCTAGAGGATGGGACCGAGCCTACGAGCAGTACTTC.

On this clonotype: A much larger clone differs from this one at a single base, so this may be a read error. The genes are TRBV7-6 and TRBJ2-5, with 8 positions matching TRBD2. With V trimmed by 5 bases and J by 5 bases, 4 bases remained unmatched. Per germline, CDR1 SGHVS and CDR2 FNYEAQ. The CDR3 contains 13 residues. The CDR3 spells CASSTGRGETQYF. The CDR3 nucleotides read TGTGCCAGCAGCACCGGGAGGGGTGAGACCCAGTACTTC.

This clonotype was recorded many times. The chain has TRBV7-8 and TRBJ1-5; D uncertain. Looked up from germline, CDR1 is SGHVS and CDR2 is FQNEAQ. The CDR3 totals 14 residues. Trimming took 5 bases from V and 1 from J, leaving 9 bases between them. The CDR3 nucleotides are TGTGCCAGCAGCGGCCGGGTAAGCAATCAGCCCCAGCATTTT. It is translated as CASSGRVSNQPQHF.

There are many counts of this clonotype. The chain combines TRBV28 with TRBJ1-5; D gene unclear. Germline CDR1 is MDHEN and CDR2 is SYDVKM. The CDR3 extends over 14 amino acids. V lost 6 bases to trimming and J lost 6 bases, with 15 bases between them. CDR3 loop: CASRRTAAGQPQHF. CDR3 nucleotide sequence: TGTGCCAGCAGGCGGACCGCAGCAGGTCAGCCCCAGCATTTT.

The rearrangement links TRBV19 to TRBJ2-7, with TRBD2 matching 7 bases. The CDR3 covers 13 residues. The ends lost 1 base at V and 3 bases at J; junction bases unmatched: 0. Germline V gene lookup returns CDR1 LNHDA and CDR2 SQIVND (reference sequence). The CDR3 DNA reads as TGTGCCAGTAGTATAGGGGAGGGCTACGAGCAGTACTTC. Its protein is CASSIGEGYEQYF.

This sequence joins TRBV9 and TRBJ2-3, with D possibly matching TRBD2 (5 bases). The germline gives CDR1 SGDLS, CDR2 YYNGEE. The CDR3 is made up of 14 amino acids. Trimming shortened V by 5 bases and J by 0 bases, and 10 bases separated the two germline ends. The chain's CDR3 is CASSRGSSTDTQYF. The CDR3 DNA reads as TGTGCCAGCAGTCGCGGGTCTAGCACAGATACGCAGTATTTT.

The chain is built from TRBV9 and TRBJ1-5; D is possibly TRBD1 (5 bases). Germline CDR1 is SGDLS and CDR2 is YYNGEE. V was pared by 4 bases and J by 3 bases, with 11 bases between. This CDR3 region has 14 residues. CDR3 in amino acids: CASSLGPINQPQHF. The CDR3 DNA reads TGTGCCAGCAGCTTGGGACCGATCAATCAGCCCCAGCATTTT.

CDR3 region: CASSQDVHRGAEQYF. DNA of the CDR3: TGCGCCAGCAGCCAAGATGTTCACAGGGGGGCGGAGCAGTACTTC. The chain couples TRBV4-1 to TRBJ2-7; 8 bases map to TRBD1. The ends lost 0 bases at V and 7 bases at J; junction bases unmatched: 8. Germline V gene sequence: CDR1 MGHRA, CDR2 YSYEKL. CDR3 size: 15 residues.

This clonotype was observed a handful of times. The rearrangement joins TRBV12-3 or TRBV12-4 to TRBJ2-2; 13 bases agree with TRBD2. The length of the CDR3 is 16 residues. Trimming cost V 5 bases and J 4 bases; bases outside gene matches: 4. CDR3 region: CASSRTSGRLTGELFF. The CDR3, as DNA: TGTGCCAGCAGTCGGACTAGCGGGAGACTCACCGGGGAGCTGTTTTTT.

This clonotype appeared many times. The chain couples TRBV2 to TRBJ1-5; D perhaps matches TRBD1 (5 bases). The CDR3 covers 15 residues. Trimming left V 8 bases short and J 4 bases short, with 18 bases between. Germline CDR1 SNHLY, CDR2 FYNNEI. DNA for the CDR3: TGTGCCAGCGAGCCCCACGGGGGGGAAAATCAGCCCCAGCATTTT. Translation: CASEPHGGENQPQHF.

For the CDR3, the DNA is TGTGCCAGCAGCGGGGTGGGACTAGCGGGGGGAGTTGAGCAGTTCTTC. As protein: CASSGVGLAGGVEQFF. V gene TRBV11-2 combines with J gene TRBJ2-1; 15 positions match TRBD2. This CDR3 comprises 16 residues. The germline CDR1 and CDR2 sequences are SGHAT and FQNNGV. J was trimmed by 9 bases and V by 5 bases; bases with no gene match: 8.

There are a few counts of this clonotype. The chain uses TRBV13 and TRBJ2-3, with D possibly TRBD1 on 6 matching bases. This CDR3 has 15 amino acids. The germline CDR1 and CDR2 sequences are PRHDT and FYEKMQ (reference sequence). V lost 4 bases and J 0 bases, leaving 11 bases between the germline ends. CDR3 residues: CASSSGGQSTDTQYF. The CDR3 DNA is TGTGCCAGCAGCTCCGGCGGACAGAGCACAGATACGCAGTATTTT.

In this sample, this clonotype turned up many times. The V gene is TRBV7-2, the J gene TRBJ1-5; 8 positions match TRBD1. The J segment lost 0 bases and the V segment lost 1 base, leaving 5 bases of the junction unmatched. CDR1 and CDR2 from the germline V gene are SGHTA and FQGNSA. This CDR3 comprises 17 residues. In DNA form, the CDR3 reads TGTGCCAGCAGCTTAGAAGAGACAGGGGTTAGCAATCAGCCCCAGCATTTT. It is translated as CASSLEETGVSNQPQHF.